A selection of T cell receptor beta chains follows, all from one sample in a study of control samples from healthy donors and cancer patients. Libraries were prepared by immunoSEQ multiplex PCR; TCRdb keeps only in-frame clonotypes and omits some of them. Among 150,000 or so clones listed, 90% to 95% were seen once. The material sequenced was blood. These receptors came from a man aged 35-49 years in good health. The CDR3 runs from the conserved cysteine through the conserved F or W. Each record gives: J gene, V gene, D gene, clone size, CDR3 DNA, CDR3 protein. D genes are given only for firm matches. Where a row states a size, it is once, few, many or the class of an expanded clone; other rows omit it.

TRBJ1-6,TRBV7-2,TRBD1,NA,TGTGCCAGCAGCTTGATACAGGGGCGGGATTCACCCCTCCACTTT,CASSLIQGRDSPLHF
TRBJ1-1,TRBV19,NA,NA,TGTGCCAGTAGCTGGGCTGGCCAGGACACTGAAGCTTTCTTT,CASSWAGQDTEAFF
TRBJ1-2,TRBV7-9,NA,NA,TGTGCCAGCAGCCCCCGGGGGGAGTTCCATGGCTACACCTTC,CASSPRGEFHGYTF
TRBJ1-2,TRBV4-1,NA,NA,TGCGCCAGCAGCCACCAGGACTTGGGGAACTATGGCTACACCTTC,CASSHQDLGNYGYTF
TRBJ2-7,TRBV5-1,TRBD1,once,TGCGCCAGCAGCTTTGGACAGGCCTCCTCCTACGAGCAGTACTTC,CASSFGQASSYEQYF
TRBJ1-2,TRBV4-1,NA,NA,TGCGCCAGCAGCCAGGAGAGTGCGAACTACTATGGCTACACCTTC,CASSQESANYYGYTF
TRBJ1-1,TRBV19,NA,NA,TGTGCCAGTAGTATAGATCTAGACACTGAAGCTTTCTTT,CASSIDLDTEAFF
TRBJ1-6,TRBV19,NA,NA,TGTGCCAGTAGTATAAGGGCCAATTCACCCCTCCACTTT,CASSIRANSPLHF
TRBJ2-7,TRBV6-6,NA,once,TGTGCCAGCAGTTACGAGCGGACGGGACCCCGCTACGAGCAGTACTTC,CASSYERTGPRYEQYF
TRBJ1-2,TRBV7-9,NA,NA,TGTGCCAGCAGCTTAGAGGGTCTTGGCTACACCTTC,CASSLEGLGYTF
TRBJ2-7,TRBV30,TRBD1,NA,TGTGCCTGGAGTGTCGGACAGGGGTTACGGGAGCAGTACTTC,CAWSVGQGLREQYF
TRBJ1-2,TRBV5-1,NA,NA,TGCGCCAGCAGCTTGCCCAGGGGCTCGTTTTCTTATGGCTACACCTTC,CASSLPRGSFSYGYTF
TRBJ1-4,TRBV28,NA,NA,TGTGCCAGCAAGGCCGGTGGAGGGTGGGAAAAACTGTTTTTT,CASKAGGGWEKLFF